The source of this T cell receptor beta chain is a study of breast tumors, draining lymph nodes, adjacent tissues. As concerns this clonotype: A junction end diverges from the germline sequence, so it may reflect a read error.

The CDR3 extends over 14 amino acids. The germline CDR1 and CDR2 sequences are SEHNR and FQNEAQ (reference sequence). From the multiplex PCR reads, TCRdb called clonotypes with MiXCR, one entry per CDR3 protein. There are just under 65,000 distinct CDR3 sequences in the sample; approximately 62% occur only once, and roughly a fifth lies in the top ten. Sequencing was performed on breast tumor tissue. The chain has TRBV7-9 and TRBJ1-2; TRBD1 might be the D (5 bases). This clonotype was obtained from a female donor with breast cancer. Some clones in this sample may be carry-over from other donors' samples. Here the CDR3 reads CASSGGRSYYGYAF. The CDR3 nucleotides read TGTGCCAGTAGCGGGGGACGGTCCTACTATGGCTACGCCTTC.